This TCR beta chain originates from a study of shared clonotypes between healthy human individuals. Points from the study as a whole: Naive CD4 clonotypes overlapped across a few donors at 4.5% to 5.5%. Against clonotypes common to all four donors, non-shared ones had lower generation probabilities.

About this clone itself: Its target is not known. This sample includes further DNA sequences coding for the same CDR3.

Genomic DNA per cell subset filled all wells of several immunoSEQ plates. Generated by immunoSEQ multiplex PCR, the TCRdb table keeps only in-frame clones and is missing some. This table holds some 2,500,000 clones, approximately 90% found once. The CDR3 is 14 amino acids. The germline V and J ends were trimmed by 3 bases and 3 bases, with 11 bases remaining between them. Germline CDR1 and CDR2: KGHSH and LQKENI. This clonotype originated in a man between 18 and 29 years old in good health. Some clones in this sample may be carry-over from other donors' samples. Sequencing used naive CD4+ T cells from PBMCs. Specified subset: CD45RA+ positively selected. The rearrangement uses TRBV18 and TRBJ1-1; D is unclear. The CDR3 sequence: CASSPTDGYTEAFF. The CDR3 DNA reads TGTGCCAGCTCACCCACGGACGGATACACTGAAGCTTTCTTT.